These 25 T cell receptor beta chains were all obtained from the same sample, sequenced in a study of T-cell memory formation after mild COVID-19 (dated by TCRdb to the early 2020s). To prepare the library, 5' RACE was applied. TCRdb shows the sequencer as Illumina NovaSeq 6000. The public reads were reanalyzed by TCRdb: fastp trimming at Q25, MiXCR alignment, in-frame beta chains only. Identical CDR3 proteins give one entry, which carries the most common genes and DNA. In this sample the table shows 150,000 to 200,000 distinct CDR3 sequences, 14% of which occur a single time. Around an eighth of the sample lies in the top ten. The sequencing sample was made of PBMCs or a T cell subset sorted from them (not recorded which). Every receptor here comes from an adult woman who had mild COVID-19 (a few samples of this study predate the infection). The sample titles of this study are shuffled in the database, so cell type and time point are left out; the donor was told from shared clones.

V usage is TRBV12-3 or TRBV12-4 and J usage is TRBJ1-1; D possibly corresponds to TRBD1 (5 bases). The CDR3 length is 14 residues. Trimming cost V 1 base and J 3 bases, with 9 bases left between them. CDR3 protein: CASSLVPGYTEAFF. CDR3 in DNA: TGTGCCAGCAGTTTAGTCCCAGGGTACACTGAAGCTTTCTTT.

V and J are TRBV4-1 and TRBJ2-5; D may be TRBD1 or TRBD2 (5 bases each). Germline V gene lookup returns CDR1 MGHRA and CDR2 YSYEKL. Trimming removed 4 bases at V and 0 bases at J, with 12 bases between. This CDR3 has 15 residues. The CDR3 region is CASSPLWGYQETQYF. CDR3 nucleotides: TGCGCCAGCAGCCCCCTGTGGGGGTACCAAGAGACCCAGTACTTC.

This clonotype appeared a few times. The V gene is TRBV10-3, the J gene TRBJ2-7; 7 bases match TRBD1. Germline CDR1 and CDR2: ENHRY and SYGVKD. This CDR3 contains 12 residues. Trimming removed 11 bases from V and 1 base from J; junction bases left unmatched: 5. CDR3 protein: CASGQSSYEQYF. The CDR3 region has the DNA TGTGCCTCGGGACAGTCATCCTACGAGCAGTACTTC.

The chain carries TRBV5-6 and TRBJ2-7; perhaps TRBD1 as D (5 bases). With 3 bases removed from V and 10 bases from J, the gap between germline ends came to 17 bases. Germline V gives CDR1 SGHDT, CDR2 YYEEEE. This CDR3 region has 13 residues. CDR3 nucleotide sequence: TGTGCCAGCAGCTCCTATGGGCCGGACATACAGTACTTC. Translation: CASSSYGPDIQYF.

This clonotype came up a few times. This chain uses TRBV6-1 with TRBJ1-5; D not resolved. The CDR3 is 14 residues long. The V and J ends lost 4 bases and 0 bases respectively, with 7 bases between them. Germline assignment: CDR1 MNHNS and CDR2 SASEGT. As DNA, the CDR3 is TGTGCCAGCAGTGCGACCCATAGCAATCAGCCCCAGCATTTT. Amino acid sequence: CASSATHSNQPQHF.

The J gene is TRBJ2-5, the V gene TRBV5-5; D possibly uses TRBD1 or TRBD2 (6 bases each). The CDR3 has 14 amino acids. Trimming took 0 bases from V and 5 from J, leaving 11 bases between them. Germline CDR1 reads SGHKS; CDR2 reads YYEKEE (reference sequence). For the CDR3, the DNA is TGTGCCAGCAGCTTGGGTATAGGGGGGGAGACCCAGTACTTC. Amino acids: CASSLGIGGETQYF.

This clonotype was observed a few times. The V call is TRBV5-1, the J call TRBJ2-1; TRBD1 matches 8 bases. This CDR3 spans 14 amino acids. The trim removed 7 bases at V and 2 bases at J, leaving 5 bases unmatched. Germline assignment: CDR1 SGHRS and CDR2 YFSETQ. The CDR3 nucleotides read TGCGCCAGCGCCTCAGGGGGCACCTACAATGAGCAGTTCTTC. It translates to CASASGGTYNEQFF.

V and J are TRBV7-9 and TRBJ2-7; either TRBD1 or TRBD2 may supply D (5 bases each). CDR1 is SEHNR, CDR2 FQNEAQ, per germline (reference sequence). The V gene lost 4 bases and the J gene lost 2 bases, with 12 bases spanning the gap. The CDR3 has 14 residues. CDR3 nucleotides: TGTGCCAGCAGCTCCCCGGGACGAACCTACGAGCAGTACTTC. Its protein is CASSSPGRTYEQYF.

This rearrangement joins TRBV4-2 to TRBJ2-7; D possibly corresponds to TRBD2 (7 bases). CDR3 size: 15 residues. Trimming stripped 4 bases from V and 2 bases from J, with 15 bases between. Germline-derived CDR1 and CDR2 are LGHNA and YNFKEQ. CDR3 nucleotide sequence: TGTGCCAGCAGCCGTCCTGGGCGGGGGCCCTACGAGCAGTACTTC. Protein: CASSRPGRGPYEQYF.

CDR3 residues: CATSDQGYQHF. The CDR3 DNA reads as TGTGCCACCAGTGATCAAGGCTACCAGCATTTT. This chain joins TRBV24-1 and TRBJ1-5; no firm D call. CDR1 and CDR2 from the germline V gene are KGHDR and SFDVKD. V was trimmed by 3 bases and J by 12 bases, leaving 8 bases between them. The CDR3 runs 11 residues.

This clonotype was detected only a few times. The V and J genes are TRBV4-1 and TRBJ2-2; 10 nucleotides align to TRBD1. This CDR3 spans 16 amino acids. The junction had 5 bases not matched to a gene; V was cut back by 3 bases and J by 4 bases. Germline V CDR1 and CDR2: MGHRA, YSYEKL. The CDR3 here is CASSQTGTGVTGELFF. DNA of the CDR3: TGCGCCAGCAGCCAGACCGGGACAGGGGTCACCGGGGAGCTGTTTTTT.

This clonotype was counted between two and nine times. This chain joins TRBV12-3 or TRBV12-4 and TRBJ2-1; 9 bases match TRBD2. With 3 bases clipped from V and 7 bases from J, the junction kept 16 bases outside the gene matches. The CDR3 length is 18 residues. The DNA for the CDR3 is TGTGCCAGCAGTTTGTCGGGCCCCGGGGGTAGCGGGAGAAATGAGCAGTTCTTC. Translating it yields CASSLSGPGGSGRNEQFF.

This clonotype occurred a few times. The chain employs TRBV5-6 and TRBJ2-3, with D unclear. V lost 0 bases, J lost 4 bases, and 12 bases lay in between. The CDR3 consists of 15 residues. Germline CDR1 SGHDT, CDR2 YYEEEE. The DNA for the CDR3 is TGTGCCAGCAGCTTGGTGAGGAATTATGCAGATACGCAGTATTTT. Amino acids: CASSLVRNYADTQYF.

V gene TRBV20-1 combines with J gene TRBJ2-5; a weak D match, TRBD1 (7 bases). Germline V CDR1 and CDR2: DFQATT, SNEGSKA (reference sequence). The CDR3 extends over 15 amino acids. Trimming stripped 1 base from V and 5 bases from J, with 17 bases between. CDR3 sequence: CSARGQGGPRETQYF. The CDR3 DNA follows: TGCAGTGCTAGAGGACAGGGAGGACCGAGGGAGACCCAGTACTTC.

The chain recombines TRBV7-9 with TRBJ1-5; D is unclear. Germline CDR1 is SEHNR and CDR2 is FQNEAQ (reference sequence). The CDR3 loop spans 18 amino acids. The V end was cut by 2 bases, the J end by 1 base, with 18 bases between. The CDR3 sequence: CASSLYGLWLKSNQPQHF. The CDR3, as DNA: TGTGCCAGCAGCTTATATGGTTTGTGGCTGAAAAGCAATCAGCCCCAGCATTTT.

This clonotype was recorded at least ten times. This chain links TRBV25-1 with TRBJ2-7; D not resolved. Germline V lookup: CDR1 MGHDK, CDR2 SYGVNS. The CDR3 is 12 residues long. V gave up 2 bases and J gave up 3 bases, with 5 bases separating them. CDR3 sequence: CASSERSYEQYF. The CDR3 coding sequence is TGTGCCAGCAGTGAAAGGAGCTACGAGCAGTACTTC.

This clonotype has just a few counts. This chain joins TRBV20-1 and TRBJ1-1, with D perhaps TRBD1 (5 bases). The V gene's germline CDR1 is DFQATT and CDR2 SNEGSKA (reference sequence). V was trimmed by 1 base and J by 11 bases, leaving 17 bases between them. The CDR3 consists of 13 residues. CDR3 in amino acids: CSARGDRPPVAFF. As DNA, the CDR3 is TGCAGTGCTAGAGGGGACCGACCTCCAGTGGCTTTCTTT.

This clonotype was found a few times. The J gene is TRBJ1-1, the V gene TRBV18; 7 nucleotides line up with TRBD1. After removal of 4 bases from V and 1 base from J, the junction contained 6 bases not matched to a gene. The CDR3 sequence is 15 residues long. From germline, CDR1 is KGHSH and CDR2 LQKENI. The CDR3 region is CASSLITGANTEAFF. Written as DNA, the CDR3 is TGTGCCAGCTCACTTATAACAGGGGCGAACACTGAAGCTTTCTTT.

This clonotype was observed a few times. The chain links TRBV18 to TRBJ2-1, with 7 bases lining up with TRBD1. Germline CDR1 KGHSH, CDR2 LQKENI. The V segment lost 6 bases and the J segment 8 bases; nucleotides outside the gene matches: 10. CDR3 length: 14 amino acids. CDR3 sequence (DNA): TGTGCCAGCTCGACCTCGACAGGGTCTCATGAGCAGTTCTTC. Translating gives CASSTSTGSHEQFF.

In this sample, this clonotype turned up a few times. This chain joins TRBV7-2 and TRBJ2-1, with D perhaps TRBD1 (6 bases). In germline, CDR1 is SGHTA, CDR2 FQGNSA. The CDR3 is made up of 13 amino acids. V dropped 5 bases and J dropped 9 bases, with 14 bases sitting between them. This CDR3 is CASSQDTGTEQFF. The CDR3 nucleotides read TGTGCCAGCAGCCAAGACACAGGGACTGAGCAGTTCTTC.

This clonotype was counted only a few times. Here the CDR3 reads CASSYTRGGVKNIQYF. The DNA of the CDR3 is TGTGCCAGCAGTTACACGCGGGGGGGCGTCAAAAACATTCAGTACTTC. The rearrangement uses TRBV6-2 or TRBV6-3 and TRBJ2-4; 9 bases are a match to TRBD2. The CDR3 sequence is 16 residues long. The V segment lost 2 bases and the J segment 3 bases; nucleotides outside the gene matches: 5. The V gene's germline CDR1 is MNHEY and CDR2 SVGEGT.

This clonotype occurred many times. The rearrangement uses TRBV5-1 and TRBJ2-5; D gene unclear. The CDR3 totals 15 residues. V shed 0 bases and J shed 4 bases, with 13 bases lying between them. Germline lookup yields CDR1 SGHRS and CDR2 YFSETQ. DNA of the CDR3: TGCGCCAGCAGCTTGGCCGGCAGAAACGGAGAGACCCAGTACTTC. This encodes CASSLAGRNGETQYF.

The J gene is TRBJ1-1, the V gene TRBV7-3, with 8 bases aligning to TRBD1. J gave up 10 bases and V 4 bases, and 8 bases lay outside the gene matches. CDR3 length: 13 residues. The germline V gene encodes CDR1 SGHTA and CDR2 FQGTGA. The CDR3 sequence is CASSSDRARGAFF. The CDR3 DNA reads as TGTGCCAGCAGCTCGGACAGGGCTAGGGGAGCTTTCTTT.

The chain joins TRBV14 to TRBJ1-2; the D gene is possibly TRBD1 (5 bases). V lost 4 bases and J lost 4, with 19 bases in between. Germline CDR1 reads SGHDN; CDR2 reads FVKESK. The CDR3 runs 16 residues. The CDR3 spells CASSPELHGAVYGYTF. CDR3 coding DNA: TGTGCCAGCAGCCCCGAACTTCATGGGGCCGTCTATGGCTACACCTTC.

This chain links TRBV7-9 with TRBJ2-3; 8 bases are a match to TRBD2. Germline-derived CDR1 and CDR2 are SEHNR and FQNEAQ (reference sequence). The CDR3 has 16 amino acids. V trimming: 4 bases; J trimming: 1 base; junction bases outside the gene matches: 7. The CDR3 region is CASSYILADRTDTQYF. CDR3 sequence (DNA): TGTGCCAGCAGCTACATACTAGCGGACCGCACAGATACGCAGTATTTT.